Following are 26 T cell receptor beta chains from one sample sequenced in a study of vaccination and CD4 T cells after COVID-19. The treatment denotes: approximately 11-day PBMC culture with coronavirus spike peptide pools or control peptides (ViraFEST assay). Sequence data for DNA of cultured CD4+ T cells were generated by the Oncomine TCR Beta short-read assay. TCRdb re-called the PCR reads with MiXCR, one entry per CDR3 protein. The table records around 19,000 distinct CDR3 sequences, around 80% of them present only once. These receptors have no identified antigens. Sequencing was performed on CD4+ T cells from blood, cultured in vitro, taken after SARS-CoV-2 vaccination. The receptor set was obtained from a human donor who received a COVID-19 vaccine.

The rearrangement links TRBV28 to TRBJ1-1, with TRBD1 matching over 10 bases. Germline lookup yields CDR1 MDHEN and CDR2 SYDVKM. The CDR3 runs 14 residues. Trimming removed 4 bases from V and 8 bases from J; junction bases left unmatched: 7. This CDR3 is CASSSDRGLSEAFF. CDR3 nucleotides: TGTGCCAGCAGTTCCGACAGGGGGCTCTCCGAAGCTTTCTTT. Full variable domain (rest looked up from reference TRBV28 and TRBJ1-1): DVKVTQSSRYLVKRTGEKVFLECVQDMDHENMFWYRQDPGLGLRLIYFSYDVKMKEKGDIPEGYSVSREKKERFSLILESASTNQTSMYLCASSSDRGLSEAFFGQGTRLTVV.

The CDR3 nucleotides are TGTGCCAGTAGTACTTCGGGGGGGGACACCCGAAACTATGGCTACACCTTC. Translation: CASSTSGGDTRNYGYTF. The chain recombines TRBV19 with TRBJ1-2; D perhaps matches TRBD1 (6 bases). The germline V and J ends were trimmed by 4 bases and 2 bases, with 20 bases remaining between them. Germline V lookup: CDR1 LNHDA, CDR2 SQIVND (reference sequence). The CDR3 is 17 amino acids.

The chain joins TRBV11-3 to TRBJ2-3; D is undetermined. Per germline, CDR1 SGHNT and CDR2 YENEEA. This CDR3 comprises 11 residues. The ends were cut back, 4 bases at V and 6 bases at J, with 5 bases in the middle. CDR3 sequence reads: CASSSRDTQYF. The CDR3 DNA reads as TGTGCCAGCAGCTCGAGGGATACGCAGTATTTT.

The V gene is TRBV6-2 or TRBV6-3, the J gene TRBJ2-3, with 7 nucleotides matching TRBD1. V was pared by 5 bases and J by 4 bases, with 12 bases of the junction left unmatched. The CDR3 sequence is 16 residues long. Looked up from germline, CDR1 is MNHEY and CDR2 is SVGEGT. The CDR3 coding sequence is TGTGCCAGCAGTGATCCAACAGGGGTTCGGGCAGATACGCAGTATTTT. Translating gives CASSDPTGVRADTQYF.

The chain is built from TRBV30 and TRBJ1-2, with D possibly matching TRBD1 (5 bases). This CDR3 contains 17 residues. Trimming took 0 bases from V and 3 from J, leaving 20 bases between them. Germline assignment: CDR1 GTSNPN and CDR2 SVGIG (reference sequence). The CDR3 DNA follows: TGTGCCTGGAGTGTACCCCCCCGGACACGGACCCACTATGGCTACACCTTC. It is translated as CAWSVPPRTRTHYGYTF.

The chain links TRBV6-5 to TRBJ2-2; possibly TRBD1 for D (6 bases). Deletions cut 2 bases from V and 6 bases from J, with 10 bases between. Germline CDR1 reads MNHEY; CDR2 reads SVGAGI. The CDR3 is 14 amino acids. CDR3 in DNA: TGTGCCAGCAGTTACGATACAGGGTCCGGGGAGCTGTTTTTT. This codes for CASSYDTGSGELFF.

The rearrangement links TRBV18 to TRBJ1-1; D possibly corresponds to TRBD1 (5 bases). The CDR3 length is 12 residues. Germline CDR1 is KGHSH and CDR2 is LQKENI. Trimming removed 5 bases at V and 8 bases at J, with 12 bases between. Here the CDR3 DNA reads TGTGCCAGCTCAGTAGGGACGGGAGAAGCTTTCTTT. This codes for CASSVGTGEAFF.

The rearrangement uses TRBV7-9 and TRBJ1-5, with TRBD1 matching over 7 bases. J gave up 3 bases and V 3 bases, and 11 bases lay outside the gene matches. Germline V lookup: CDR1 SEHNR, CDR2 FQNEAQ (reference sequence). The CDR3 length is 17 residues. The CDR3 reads CASSFSRGTAINQPQHF. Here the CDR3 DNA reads TGTGCCAGCAGCTTCTCAAGAGGGACAGCTATCAATCAGCCCCAGCATTTT.

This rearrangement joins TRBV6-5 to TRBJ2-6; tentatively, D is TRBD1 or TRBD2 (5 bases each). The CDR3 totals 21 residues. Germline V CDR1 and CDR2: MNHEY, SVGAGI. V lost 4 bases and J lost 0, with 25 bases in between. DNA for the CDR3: TGTGCCAGCAGTTTACCAGACCCCCTTAGCCGGGGCTTCTCTGGGGCCAACGTCCTGACTTTC. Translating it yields CASSLPDPLSRGFSGANVLTF.

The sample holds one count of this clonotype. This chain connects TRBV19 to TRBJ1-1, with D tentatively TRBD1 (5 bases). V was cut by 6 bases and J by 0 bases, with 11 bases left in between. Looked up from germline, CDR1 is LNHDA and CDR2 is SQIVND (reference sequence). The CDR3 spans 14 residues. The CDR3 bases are TGTGCCAGTAGCAGGGAACGGATGAACACTGAAGCTTTCTTT. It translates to CASSRERMNTEAFF.

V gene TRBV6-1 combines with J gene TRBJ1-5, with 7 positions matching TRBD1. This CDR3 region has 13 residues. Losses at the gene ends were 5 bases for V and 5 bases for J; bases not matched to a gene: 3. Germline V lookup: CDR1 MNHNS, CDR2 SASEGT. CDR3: CASSRTGDQPQHF. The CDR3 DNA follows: TGTGCCAGCAGTAGGACAGGTGATCAGCCCCAGCATTTT.

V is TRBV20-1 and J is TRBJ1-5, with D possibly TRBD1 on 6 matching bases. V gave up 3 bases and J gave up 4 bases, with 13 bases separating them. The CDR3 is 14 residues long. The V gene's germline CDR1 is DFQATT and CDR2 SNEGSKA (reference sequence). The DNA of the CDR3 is TGCAGTGCTAGGCCTGGGGGCCGAAATCAGCCCCAGCATTTT. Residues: CSARPGGRNQPQHF.

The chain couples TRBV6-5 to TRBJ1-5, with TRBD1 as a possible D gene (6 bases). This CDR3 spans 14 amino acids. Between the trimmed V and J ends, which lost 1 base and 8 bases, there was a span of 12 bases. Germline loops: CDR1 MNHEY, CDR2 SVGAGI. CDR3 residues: CASSYWGGLEPQHF. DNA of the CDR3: TGTGCCAGCAGTTACTGGGGGGGCTTGGAGCCCCAGCATTTT.

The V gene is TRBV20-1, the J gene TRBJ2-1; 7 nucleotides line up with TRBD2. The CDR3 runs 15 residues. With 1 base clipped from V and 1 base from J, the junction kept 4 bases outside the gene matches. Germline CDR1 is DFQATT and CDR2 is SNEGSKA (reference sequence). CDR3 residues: CSARVLGGSYNEQFF. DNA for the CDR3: TGCAGTGCTAGAGTTCTCGGGGGGTCCTACAATGAGCAGTTCTTC.

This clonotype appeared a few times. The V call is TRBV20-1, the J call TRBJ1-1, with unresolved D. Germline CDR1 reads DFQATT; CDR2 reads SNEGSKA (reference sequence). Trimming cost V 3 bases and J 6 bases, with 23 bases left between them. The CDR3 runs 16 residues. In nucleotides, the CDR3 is TGCAGTGCTAGGCCTAGGACGCCCAGAAATGGGGCTGAAGCTTTCTTT. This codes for CSARPRTPRNGAEAFF.

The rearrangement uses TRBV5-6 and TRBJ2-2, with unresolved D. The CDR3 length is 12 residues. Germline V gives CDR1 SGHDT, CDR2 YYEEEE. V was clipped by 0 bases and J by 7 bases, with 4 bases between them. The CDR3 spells CASSLGGGELFF. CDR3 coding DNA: TGTGCCAGCAGCTTGGGAGGCGGGGAGCTGTTTTTT.

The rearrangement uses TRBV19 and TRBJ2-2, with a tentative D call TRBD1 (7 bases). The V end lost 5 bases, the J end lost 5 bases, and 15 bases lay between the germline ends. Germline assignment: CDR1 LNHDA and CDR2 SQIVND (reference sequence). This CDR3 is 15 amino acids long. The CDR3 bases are TGTGCCAGTAGTGCGGGACAGCCCTTAACCGGGGAGCTGTTTTTT. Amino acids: CASSAGQPLTGELFF. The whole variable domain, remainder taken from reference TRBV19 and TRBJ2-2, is DGGITQSPKYLFRKEGQNVTLSCEQNLNHDAMYWYRQDPGQGLRLIYYSQIVNDFQKGDIAEGYSVSREKKESFPLTVTSAQKNPTAFYLCASSAGQPLTGELFFGEGSRLTVL.

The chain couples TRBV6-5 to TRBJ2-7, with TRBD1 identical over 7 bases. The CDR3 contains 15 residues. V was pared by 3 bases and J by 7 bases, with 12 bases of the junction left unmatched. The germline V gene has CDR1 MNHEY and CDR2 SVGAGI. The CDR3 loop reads CASSYGTAYLGEQYF. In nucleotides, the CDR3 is TGTGCCAGCAGTTATGGGACAGCTTACCTAGGGGAGCAGTACTTC.

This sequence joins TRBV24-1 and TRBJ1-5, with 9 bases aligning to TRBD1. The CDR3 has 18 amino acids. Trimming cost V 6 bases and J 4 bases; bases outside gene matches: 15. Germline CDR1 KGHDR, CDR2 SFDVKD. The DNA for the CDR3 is TGTGCCACCAGTCGAACACGGGACAGGGTTTATTCGAATCAGCCCCAGCATTTT. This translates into CATSRTRDRVYSNQPQHF.

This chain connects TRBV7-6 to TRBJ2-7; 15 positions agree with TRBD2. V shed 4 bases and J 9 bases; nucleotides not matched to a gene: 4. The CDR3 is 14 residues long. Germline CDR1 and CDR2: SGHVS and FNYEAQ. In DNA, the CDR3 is TGTGCCAGCAGCTGGACTAGCGGGGGGGAAGGGCAGTACTTC. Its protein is CASSWTSGGEGQYF. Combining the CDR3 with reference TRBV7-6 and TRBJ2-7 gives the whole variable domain GAGVSQSPRYKVTKRGQDVALRCDPISGHVSLYWYRQALGQGPEFLTYFNYEAQQDKSGLPNDRFSAERPEGSISTLTIQRTEQRDSAMYRCASSWTSGGEGQYFGPGTRLTVT.

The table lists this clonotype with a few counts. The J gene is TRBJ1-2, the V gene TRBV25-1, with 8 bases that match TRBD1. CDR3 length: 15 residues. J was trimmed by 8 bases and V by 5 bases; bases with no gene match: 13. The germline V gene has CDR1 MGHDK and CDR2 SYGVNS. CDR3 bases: TGTGCCAGCAGTCCATCGGACAGGGAGCTTCAAGGCTACACCTTC. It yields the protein CASSPSDRELQGYTF.

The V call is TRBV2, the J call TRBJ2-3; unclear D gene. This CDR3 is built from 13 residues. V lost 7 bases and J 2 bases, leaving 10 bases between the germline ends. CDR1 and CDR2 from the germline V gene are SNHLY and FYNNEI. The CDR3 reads CASIRVITDTQYF. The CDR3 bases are TGTGCCAGCATAAGGGTCATCACAGATACGCAGTATTTT.

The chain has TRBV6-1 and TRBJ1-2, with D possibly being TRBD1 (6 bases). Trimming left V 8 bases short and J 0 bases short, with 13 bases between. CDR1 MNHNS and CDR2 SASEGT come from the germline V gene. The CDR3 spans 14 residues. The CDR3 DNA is TGTGCCAGCCGCCCGGGGGGGCCTAACTATGGCTACACCTTC. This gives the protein CASRPGGPNYGYTF.

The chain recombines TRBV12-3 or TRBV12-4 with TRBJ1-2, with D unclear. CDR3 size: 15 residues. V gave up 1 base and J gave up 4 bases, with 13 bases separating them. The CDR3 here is CASSLGPKTGYGYTF. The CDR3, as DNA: TGTGCCAGCAGTTTAGGGCCGAAGACTGGCTATGGCTACACCTTC.

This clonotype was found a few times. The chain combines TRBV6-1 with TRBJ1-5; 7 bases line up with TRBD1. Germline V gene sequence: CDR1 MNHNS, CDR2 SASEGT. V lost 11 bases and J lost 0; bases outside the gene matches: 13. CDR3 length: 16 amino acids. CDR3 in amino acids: CAQQGQIAYSNQPQHF. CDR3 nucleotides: TGTGCCCAACAGGGACAGATAGCCTATAGCAATCAGCCCCAGCATTTT.

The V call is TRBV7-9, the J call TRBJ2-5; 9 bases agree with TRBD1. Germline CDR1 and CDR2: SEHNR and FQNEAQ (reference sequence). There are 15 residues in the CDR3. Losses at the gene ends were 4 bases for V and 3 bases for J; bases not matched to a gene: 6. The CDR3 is CASSSRTGVKETQYF. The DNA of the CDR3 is TGTGCCAGCAGCTCCCGGACAGGGGTCAAAGAGACCCAGTACTTC.